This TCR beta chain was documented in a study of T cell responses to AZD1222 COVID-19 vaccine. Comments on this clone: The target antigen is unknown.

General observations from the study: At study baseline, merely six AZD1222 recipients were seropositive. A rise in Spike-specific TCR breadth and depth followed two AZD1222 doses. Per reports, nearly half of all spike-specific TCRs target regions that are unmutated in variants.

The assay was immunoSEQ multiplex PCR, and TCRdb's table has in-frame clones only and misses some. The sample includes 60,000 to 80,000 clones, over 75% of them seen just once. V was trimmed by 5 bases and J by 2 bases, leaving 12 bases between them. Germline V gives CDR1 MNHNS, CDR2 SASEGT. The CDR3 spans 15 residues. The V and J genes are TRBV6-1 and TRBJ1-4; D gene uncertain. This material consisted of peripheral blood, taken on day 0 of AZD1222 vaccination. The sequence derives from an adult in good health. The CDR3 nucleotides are TGTGCCAGCAGTTCACGACTCCGGACTAATGAAAAACTGTTTTTT. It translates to CASSSRLRTNEKLFF.